This TCR beta chain was captured by sequencing in a study of T-cell memory formation after mild COVID-19. General study results and limits: Contracting CD8+ clones were enriched in EMRA, CD4+ mainly in CM and EM. Second-wave clones that peaked on day 37 lacked confirmed SARS-CoV-2 specificity. Whereas later expanders leaned CD4+, clones contracting day 15 to 85 showed a balanced CD4/CD8 makeup.

Using constant-segment primers, 5'RACE produced TCR alpha and TCR beta cDNA libraries carrying sample barcodes and UMIs. TCRdb reprocessed the 5' RACE reads with MiXCR, giving one entry per CDR3 protein. This repertoire shows around 390,000 distinct CDR3 sequences, around a sixth found once; its top ten account for roughly 21%. Points on this clonotype: Its antigen is currently unknown.

Looked up from germline, CDR1 is DFQATT and CDR2 is SNEGSKA (reference sequence). Trimming pared 2 bases from V and 1 base from J, leaving 7 bases between. This CDR3 comprises 13 residues. The V gene is TRBV20-1, the J gene TRBJ2-3, with D tentatively TRBD2 (6 bases). The TCR was taken from a man between 18 and 35 years old who had mild COVID-19 (a few samples of this study predate the infection). Cell type and time point are not known. The specimen sequenced was PBMCs or a T cell subset sorted from them (not recorded which). The CDR3 loop reads CSARWEGTDTQYF. CDR3 in DNA: TGCAGTGCTAGATGGGAGGGCACAGATACGCAGTATTTT.